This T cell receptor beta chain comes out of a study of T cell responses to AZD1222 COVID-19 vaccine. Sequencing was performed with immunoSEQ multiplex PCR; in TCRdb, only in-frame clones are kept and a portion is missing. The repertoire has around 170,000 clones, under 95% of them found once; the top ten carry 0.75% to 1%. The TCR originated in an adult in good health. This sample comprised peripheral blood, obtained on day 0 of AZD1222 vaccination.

This CDR3 reads CASSPIGTEAFF. DNA of the CDR3: TGTGCCAGCAGCCCGATAGGGACTGAAGCTTTCTTT. The genes are TRBV27 and TRBJ1-1; D not certain. CDR1 and CDR2 (germline): MNHEY, SMNVEV (reference sequence). The CDR3 sequence is 12 residues long. Trimming left V 6 bases short and J 5 bases short, with 10 bases between.